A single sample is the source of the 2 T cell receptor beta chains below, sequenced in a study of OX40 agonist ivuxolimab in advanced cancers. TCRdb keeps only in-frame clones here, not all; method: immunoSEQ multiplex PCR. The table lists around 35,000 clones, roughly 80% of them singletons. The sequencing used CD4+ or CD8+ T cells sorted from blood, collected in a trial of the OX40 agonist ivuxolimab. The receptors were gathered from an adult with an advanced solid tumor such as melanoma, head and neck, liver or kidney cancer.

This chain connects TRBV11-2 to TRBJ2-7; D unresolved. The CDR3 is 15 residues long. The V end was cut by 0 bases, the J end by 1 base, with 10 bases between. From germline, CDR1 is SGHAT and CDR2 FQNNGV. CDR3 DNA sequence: TGTGCCAGCAGCTTAGATAAGGGCAGGTCCTACGAGCAGTACTTC. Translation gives CASSLDKGRSYEQYF.

This CDR3 is CASSEKPTGARSPLHF. The CDR3 region has the DNA TGTGCCAGCAGCGAGAAGCCGACAGGGGCCCGTTCACCCCTCCACTTT. The chain joins TRBV9 to TRBJ1-6; 8 bases are shared with TRBD1. Germline lookup yields CDR1 SGDLS and CDR2 YYNGEE. This CDR3 has 16 amino acids. V lost 3 bases and J lost 9; bases outside the gene matches: 11.